Listed here are 25 T cell receptor beta chains from one sample, sequenced in a study of shared clonotypes between healthy human individuals. TCRdb keeps only in-frame clones here, not all; method: immunoSEQ multiplex PCR. Among around 700,000 clones listed, about three quarters were seen once. Sample: memory CD4+ T cells sorted from blood. Documented subset: CD45RA-negative fraction. The receptors derive from a woman aged 25 to 45 in good health.

This rearrangement joins TRBV5-1 to TRBJ2-2, with D maybe TRBD2 (6 bases). This CDR3 comprises 16 residues. The germline V gene has CDR1 SGHRS and CDR2 YFSETQ. With 2 bases removed from V and 0 bases from J, the gap between germline ends came to 11 bases. The CDR3 reads CASSFTPGANTGELFF. CDR3 coding DNA: TGCGCCAGCAGCTTTACGCCGGGAGCGAACACCGGGGAGCTGTTTTTT. The variable domain in full, completed from reference TRBV5-1 and TRBJ2-2, reads KAGVTQTPRYLIKTRGQQVTLSCSPISGHRSVSWYQQTPGQGLQFLFEYFSETQRNKGNFPGRFSGRQFSNSRSEMNVSTLELGDSALYLCASSFTPGANTGELFFGEGSRLTVL.

This clone was seen once. The V gene is TRBV7-9, the J gene TRBJ2-1; 7 bases match TRBD1. The germline V gene encodes CDR1 SEHNR and CDR2 FQNEAQ (reference sequence). The CDR3 is 17 amino acids. The V segment lost 6 bases and the J segment 2 bases; nucleotides outside the gene matches: 13. In DNA, the CDR3 is TGTGCCAGCAGGCAACGACAGGGAGTTGGTGCCTACAATGAGCAGTTCTTC. Encoded protein: CASRQRQGVGAYNEQFF.

A note on this clone: In the same sample, other DNA sequences code for this CDR3. V gene TRBV19 combines with J gene TRBJ2-7, with 7 bases matching TRBD1. After removal of 3 bases from V and 0 bases from J, the junction contained 2 bases not matched to a gene. The CDR3 has 14 residues. Germline values: CDR1 LNHDA, CDR2 SQIVND (reference sequence). CDR3 sequence: CASSIRQGSYEQYF. In nucleotides, the CDR3 is TGTGCCAGTAGTATCCGACAGGGCTCCTACGAGCAGTACTTC.

This clone was counted only a few times. The chain employs TRBV29-1 and TRBJ1-1; 8 bases line up with TRBD1. In germline, CDR1 is SQVTM, CDR2 ANQGSEA. The V and J ends lost 6 bases and 5 bases, in that order; junction bases with no gene match: 14. The CDR3 length is 15 residues. CDR3 sequence (DNA): TGCAGCGTCGAGGCGATGGACAGGGTGTGGACTGAAGCTTTCTTT. Its protein is CSVEAMDRVWTEAFF.

DNA for the CDR3: TGTGCCAGCAGCTTAGTCCAGGGTTGGAGAACCGGGGAGCTGTTTTTT. Encoded protein: CASSLVQGWRTGELFF. The chain uses TRBV11-2 and TRBJ2-2, with D possibly matching TRBD1 (5 bases). This CDR3 contains 16 residues. V was shortened by 1 base and J by 5 bases, with 14 bases between the two germline ends. Per germline, CDR1 SGHAT and CDR2 FQNNGV.

V and J are TRBV11-3 and TRBJ1-2, with 9 nucleotides matching TRBD1. The CDR3 runs to 14 residues. Per germline, CDR1 SGHNT and CDR2 YENEEA. With 5 bases clipped from V and 4 bases from J, the junction kept 5 bases outside the gene matches. The CDR3, as DNA: TGTGCCAGCAGCAACAGGGGGCTGAGCTATGGCTACACCTTC. As protein: CASSNRGLSYGYTF.

This clone has only one observation. This chain links TRBV5-1 with TRBJ1-2, with 7 nucleotides matching TRBD1. From germline, CDR1 is SGHRS and CDR2 YFSETQ. With V trimmed by 6 bases and J by 7 bases, 15 bases remained unmatched. This CDR3 comprises 15 residues. The CDR3 sequence: CASTPGTEFVGGYTF. CDR3 sequence (DNA): TGCGCCAGCACTCCCGGGACAGAGTTCGTGGGTGGCTACACCTTC.

This clone was counted between two and nine times. The chain employs TRBV28 and TRBJ2-2, with D possibly being TRBD1 (6 bases). This CDR3 is 16 amino acids long. V shed 6 bases and J shed 2 bases, with 16 bases lying between them. Germline-derived CDR1 and CDR2 are MDHEN and SYDVKM. Written as DNA, the CDR3 is TGTGCCAGCAGGTCAACATTCAGGGGAAACACCGGGGAGCTGTTTTTT. It yields the protein CASRSTFRGNTGELFF.

The chain couples TRBV19 to TRBJ1-2; TRBD1 aligns across 8 bases. The CDR3 is 15 residues long. CDR1 and CDR2 from the germline V gene are LNHDA and SQIVND (reference sequence). The ends lost 1 base at V and 8 bases at J; junction bases unmatched: 9. Here the CDR3 reads CASSIGRDRRGGYTF. The CDR3 DNA follows: TGTGCCAGTAGTATAGGCCGGGACAGGAGGGGCGGCTACACCTTC. The full variable domain, with the rest looked up from reference TRBV19 and TRBJ1-2, is DGGITQSPKYLFRKEGQNVTLSCEQNLNHDAMYWYRQDPGQGLRLIYYSQIVNDFQKGDIAEGYSVSREKKESFPLTVTSAQKNPTAFYLCASSIGRDRRGGYTFGSGTRLTVV.

This clone was counted between two and nine times. The CDR3 here is CASSQEIAGIYEQYF. In DNA form, the CDR3 reads TGCGCCAGCAGCCAAGAAATAGCGGGGATCTACGAGCAGTACTTC. The chain joins TRBV4-1 to TRBJ2-7; 8 bases line up with TRBD2. Per the germline V gene, CDR1 is MGHRA and CDR2 is YSYEKL. The J segment lost 3 bases and the V segment lost 0 bases, leaving 4 bases of the junction unmatched. CDR3 length: 15 amino acids.

V usage is TRBV28 and J usage is TRBJ2-7, with 9 bases matching TRBD1. Per the germline V gene, CDR1 is MDHEN and CDR2 is SYDVKM. Losses at the gene ends were 8 bases for V and 9 bases for J; bases not matched to a gene: 11. This CDR3 has 13 amino acids. The CDR3 protein is CASAGTGRTGQYF. DNA for the CDR3: TGTGCCAGCGCCGGGACAGGGAGAACGGGGCAGTACTTC.

The chain employs TRBV5-1 and TRBJ2-3, with D unresolved. The CDR3 length is 14 residues. Germline CDR1 and CDR2: SGHRS and YFSETQ. Trimming stripped 0 bases from V and 0 bases from J, with 5 bases between. The CDR3 bases are TGCGCCAGCAGCTTGGTAGTTAGCACAGATACGCAGTATTTT. Translation gives CASSLVVSTDTQYF.

V usage is TRBV19 and J usage is TRBJ1-4; TRBD1 aligns across 7 bases. The junction had 4 bases not matched to a gene; V was cut back by 1 base and J by 8 bases. This CDR3 contains 14 residues. Germline V gene lookup returns CDR1 LNHDA and CDR2 SQIVND (reference sequence). The CDR3 sequence: CASSIGGGGEKLFF. The CDR3 nucleotides read TGTGCCAGTAGTATAGGAGGGGGCGGCGAAAAACTGTTTTTT. Full variable domain (missing parts from reference TRBV19 and TRBJ1-4): DGGITQSPKYLFRKEGQNVTLSCEQNLNHDAMYWYRQDPGQGLRLIYYSQIVNDFQKGDIAEGYSVSREKKESFPLTVTSAQKNPTAFYLCASSIGGGGEKLFFGSGTQLSVL.

The V and J genes are TRBV28 and TRBJ1-5; 7 bases match TRBD1. Germline-derived CDR1 and CDR2 are MDHEN and SYDVKM. The CDR3 extends over 16 amino acids. Trimming took 3 bases from V and 1 from J; bases not matched to a gene: 6. The CDR3 loop reads CASSFRSTGSNQPQHF. The CDR3, as DNA: TGTGCCAGCAGTTTCAGGTCGACAGGGAGCAATCAGCCCCAGCATTTT.

The chain combines TRBV7-9 with TRBJ1-2, with D tentatively TRBD1 (5 bases). The CDR3 is made up of 13 amino acids. Trimming left V 0 bases short and J 8 bases short, with 10 bases between. Germline CDR1 SEHNR, CDR2 FQNEAQ (reference sequence). The CDR3 DNA sequence: TGTGCCAGCAGCTTAGCAGGGGTCGGGGGCTACACCTTC. Translation gives CASSLAGVGGYTF.

This chain uses TRBV5-4 with TRBJ1-3; D is ambiguous. Trimming removed 4 bases from V and 2 bases from J, with 16 bases in between. Germline CDR1 is SGHNT and CDR2 is YYREEE (reference sequence). This CDR3 region has 16 residues. The DNA of the CDR3 is TGTGCCAGCAGCCCCGGGAACCGAATAACTGGAAACACCATATATTTT. Its translation: CASSPGNRITGNTIYF.

V and J are TRBV4-1 and TRBJ1-2; D remains unclear. This CDR3 comprises 16 residues. The germline CDR1 and CDR2 sequences are MGHRA and YSYEKL. V was trimmed by 2 bases and J by 4 bases, leaving 17 bases between them. The CDR3 spells CASSQNIQTEFYGYTF. Here the CDR3 DNA reads TGCGCCAGCAGCCAAAACATCCAAACAGAGTTCTATGGCTACACCTTC.

This chain links TRBV28 with TRBJ2-6; D is undetermined. Trimming cost V 4 bases and J 0 bases, with 10 bases left between them. The germline V gene has CDR1 MDHEN and CDR2 SYDVKM. This CDR3 comprises 16 residues. CDR3 amino acids: CASSSQAHSGANVLTF. The CDR3, as DNA: TGTGCCAGCAGTTCTCAGGCACACTCTGGGGCCAACGTCCTGACTTTC.

The rearrangement links TRBV2 to TRBJ2-3; no firm D call. The CDR3 is made up of 15 amino acids. In germline, CDR1 is SNHLY, CDR2 FYNNEI. V lost 7 bases to trimming and J lost 1 base, with 15 bases between them. CDR3 sequence: CASNPRPSGTDTQYF. The CDR3 DNA reads as TGTGCCAGCAACCCTAGACCGTCGGGCACAGATACGCAGTATTTT.

The genes are TRBV28 and TRBJ1-3, with 11 positions matching TRBD1. Per germline, CDR1 MDHEN and CDR2 SYDVKM. This CDR3 contains 15 residues. V lost 6 bases to trimming and J lost 3 bases; unmatched junction nucleotides: 4. The CDR3 is CASSYGTGGGNTIYF. The CDR3 DNA follows: TGTGCCAGCAGCTACGGGACAGGGGGTGGAAACACCATATATTTT.

This clone was picked up a small number of times. The rearrangement uses TRBV19 and TRBJ2-4; 7 nucleotides align to TRBD1. Per the germline V gene, CDR1 is LNHDA and CDR2 is SQIVND (reference sequence). This CDR3 is 14 amino acids long. Trimming at V came to 7 bases and at J to 6 bases, leaving 9 bases not matched to a gene. CDR3 coding DNA: TGTGCCAGTAATTCGGGACAGATATTAAACATTCAGTACTTC. Its protein is CASNSGQILNIQYF.

The rearrangement links TRBV6-5 to TRBJ2-7; the D is unclear. The CDR3 contains 13 residues. CDR1 MNHEY and CDR2 SVGAGI come from the germline V gene. The V end lost 9 bases, the J end lost 5 bases, and 17 bases lay between the germline ends. As DNA, the CDR3 is TGTGCCAGTGGCACAGACCCCCGGCACGAGCAGTACTTC. Translation: CASGTDPRHEQYF.

For this clone: One junction end disagrees with the germline gene, perhaps due to a read error. The chain carries TRBV11-3 and TRBJ2-1, with 9 bases lining up with TRBD2. CDR1 is SGHNT, CDR2 YENEEA, per germline. The CDR3 runs 14 residues. CDR3 coding DNA: TGCCCCGGGGCTAGCGGGACCGCCTACAATGAGCAGTTCTTC. Translated, it gives CPGASGTAYNEQFF.

This clone was observed a few times. The V gene is TRBV19, the J gene TRBJ2-5, with D possibly being TRBD1 or TRBD2 (5 bases each). The CDR3 loop spans 12 amino acids. Germline assignment: CDR1 LNHDA and CDR2 SQIVND (reference sequence). V lost 5 bases and J lost 4, with 8 bases in between. The CDR3 nucleotides are TGTGCCAGTAGTGGGGGTGGAGAGACCCAGTACTTC. It translates to CASSGGGETQYF.

The chain joins TRBV11-2 to TRBJ2-7, with 8 bases aligning to TRBD2. CDR1 is SGHAT, CDR2 FQNNGV, per germline. V dropped 6 bases and J dropped 3; count of bases not matched to a gene: 7. The CDR3 loop spans 14 amino acids. The CDR3 DNA follows: TGTGCCAGCAGTTCCTCGGGACTAGGCTACGAGCAGTACTTC. Translation gives CASSSSGLGYEQYF.